This TCR beta chain was identified in a study of CD8 T cells in Susac syndrome. From germline, CDR1 is DFQATT and CDR2 SNEGSKA (reference sequence). Trimming removed 4 bases at V and 9 bases at J, with 16 bases between. This CDR3 is 13 amino acids long. To note about this clonotype: The antigen is not known.

Study results and limitations: In its TCR sequencing and HLA analysis, the study acknowledged that the number of individuals was relatively small.

Reverse transcription of roughly 0.5 to 1 ug RNA was carried out with random hexamers. immunoSEQ multiplex PCR amplified TCR beta CDR3 across 54 Vbeta, 13 Jbeta. Each CDR3 protein gets one entry after TCRdb re-called the immunoSEQ multiplex PCR reads with MiXCR. The data hold 150,000 to 200,000 distinct CDR3 sequences, with around 96% observed a single time. The origin of this receptor is a human donor in good health. The rearrangement uses TRBV20-1 and TRBJ1-5; D unclear. The sample was CD4+ T cells from PBMCs. In DNA, the CDR3 is TGCAGTGCTATAGAGAGGAGGGAAGGGCCCCAGCATTTT. Protein: CSAIERREGPQHF.